The subject of this entry is one TCR beta chain. This specimen comes from a study of T-cell reconstitution after alpha-beta-depleted transplantation in children. For TCRbeta, the library was prepared with unique molecular identifiers. TCRdb itself ran the PCR reads through MiXCR, one entry per CDR3 protein. The sample holds a few hundred thousand distinct CDR3 sequences, about a sixth seen once. The CDR3 sequence is 13 residues long. Trimming cost V 4 bases and J 2 bases, with 10 bases left between them. Germline V gives CDR1 SQVTM, CDR2 ANQGSEA. Sample: PBMCs from the stem cell graft donor, taken from the stem cell graft. The chain links TRBV29-1 to TRBJ2-3; D remains ambiguous. The receptor was derived from a human donor who donated a stem cell graft to a child with acute lymphoblastic leukemia. The CDR3 spells CSVVAQYTDTQYF. CDR3 in DNA: TGCAGCGTTGTCGCACAGTACACAGATACGCAGTATTTT.